The table lists the clone carrying this T cell receptor beta chain with many counts. The entry originates in a study of human T cells and chemical hapten exposure. Study in general: TCR yields per sample varied mostly from small pooled library volume differences.

Attachment of unique molecular identifiers to individual cDNA molecules was performed in the library. TCRdb reanalysed the RACE reads using MiXCR and keeps one entry per CDR3 protein. The sample contains roughly 69,000 distinct CDR3 sequences, about a tenth of which appear only once. Germline assignment: CDR1 SGHTA and CDR2 FQGNSA. There are 11 residues in the CDR3. V shed 4 bases and J shed 2 bases, with 3 bases lying between them. Time point denoted: patch test 2, 6 weeks after DPC sensitization. Documented treatment: therapeutic diphenylcyclopropenone sensitization with weekly scalp DPC. In every case, blood was obtained before the patch test was applied.

The sequenced sample was whole blood, obtained in connection with sensitization to the hapten diphenylcyclopropenone (DPC). The chain employs TRBV7-2 and TRBJ2-7; D unresolved. The source of this sequence is a woman aged 50 to 65 with alopecia areata. Some clones in this sample may be carry-over from other donors' samples. In nucleotides, the CDR3 is TGTGCCAGCAGCTATACCTACGAGCAGTACTTC. It is translated as CASSYTYEQYF. The variable domain in full, with the rest retrieved from reference TRBV7-2 and TRBJ2-7, is GAGVSQSPSNKVTEKGKDVELRCDPISGHTALYWYRQSLGQGLEFLIYFQGNSAPDKSGLPSDRFSAERTGGSVSTLTIQRTQQEDSAVYLCASSYTYEQYFGPGTRLTVT.